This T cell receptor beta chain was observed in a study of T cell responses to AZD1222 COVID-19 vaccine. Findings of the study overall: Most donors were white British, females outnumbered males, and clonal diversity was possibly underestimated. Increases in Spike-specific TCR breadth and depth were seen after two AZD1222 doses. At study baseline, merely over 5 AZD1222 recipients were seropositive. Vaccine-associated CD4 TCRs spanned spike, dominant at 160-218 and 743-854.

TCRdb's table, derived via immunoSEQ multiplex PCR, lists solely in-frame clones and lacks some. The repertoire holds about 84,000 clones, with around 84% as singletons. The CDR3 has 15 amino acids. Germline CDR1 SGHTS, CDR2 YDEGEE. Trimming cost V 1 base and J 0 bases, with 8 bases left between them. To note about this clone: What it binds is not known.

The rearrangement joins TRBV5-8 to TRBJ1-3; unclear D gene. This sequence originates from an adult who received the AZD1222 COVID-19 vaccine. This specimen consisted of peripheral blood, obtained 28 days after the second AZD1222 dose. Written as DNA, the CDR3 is TGTGCCAGCAGCTTGAAGGGCACCTCTGGAAACACCATATATTTT. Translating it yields CASSLKGTSGNTIYF.